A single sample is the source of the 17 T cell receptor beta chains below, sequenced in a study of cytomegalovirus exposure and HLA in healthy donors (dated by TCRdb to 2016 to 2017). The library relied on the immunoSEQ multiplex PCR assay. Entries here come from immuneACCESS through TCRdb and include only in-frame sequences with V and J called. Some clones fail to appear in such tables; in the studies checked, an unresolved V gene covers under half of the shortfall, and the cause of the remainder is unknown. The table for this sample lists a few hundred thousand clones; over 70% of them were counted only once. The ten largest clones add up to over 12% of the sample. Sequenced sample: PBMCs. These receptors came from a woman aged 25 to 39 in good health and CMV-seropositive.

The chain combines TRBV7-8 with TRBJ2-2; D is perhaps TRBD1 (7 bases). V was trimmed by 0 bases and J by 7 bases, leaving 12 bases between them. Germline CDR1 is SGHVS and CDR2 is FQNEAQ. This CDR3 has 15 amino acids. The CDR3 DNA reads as TGTGCCAGCAGCTTAGCGGTCAGGGGGGTCGGGGAGCTGTTTTTT. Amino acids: CASSLAVRGVGELFF.

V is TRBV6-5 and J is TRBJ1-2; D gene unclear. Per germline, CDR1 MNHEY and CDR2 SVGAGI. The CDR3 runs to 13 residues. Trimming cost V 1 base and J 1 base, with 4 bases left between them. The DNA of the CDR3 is TGTGCCAGCAGTTACTACCTTAACTATGGCTACACCTTC. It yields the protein CASSYYLNYGYTF.

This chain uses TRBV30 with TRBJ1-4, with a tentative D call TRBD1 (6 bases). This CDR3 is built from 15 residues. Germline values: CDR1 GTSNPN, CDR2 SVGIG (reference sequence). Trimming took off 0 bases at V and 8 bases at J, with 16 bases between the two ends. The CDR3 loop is CAWSVLRGLEEKLFF. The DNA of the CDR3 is TGTGCCTGGAGTGTACTCCGGGGGCTAGAAGAAAAACTGTTTTTT.

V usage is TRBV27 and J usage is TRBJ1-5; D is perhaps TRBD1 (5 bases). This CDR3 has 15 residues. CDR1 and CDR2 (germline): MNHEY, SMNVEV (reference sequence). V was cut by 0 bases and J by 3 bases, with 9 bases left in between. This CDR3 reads CASSLSAGHNQPQHF. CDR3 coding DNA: TGTGCCAGCAGTTTATCCGCAGGGCACAATCAGCCCCAGCATTTT.

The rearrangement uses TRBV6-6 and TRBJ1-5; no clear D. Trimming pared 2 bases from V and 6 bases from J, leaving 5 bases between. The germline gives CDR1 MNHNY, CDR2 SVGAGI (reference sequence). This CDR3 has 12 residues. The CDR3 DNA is TGTGCCAGCAGTTACCCGGCTCAGCCCCAGCATTTT. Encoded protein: CASSYPAQPQHF.

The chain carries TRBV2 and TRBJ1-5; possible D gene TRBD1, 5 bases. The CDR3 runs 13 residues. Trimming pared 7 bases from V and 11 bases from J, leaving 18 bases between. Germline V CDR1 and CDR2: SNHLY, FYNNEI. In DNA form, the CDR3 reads TGTGCCAGCACCGGGACCCGCCACGGGTCCCAGCATTTT. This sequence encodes CASTGTRHGSQHF.

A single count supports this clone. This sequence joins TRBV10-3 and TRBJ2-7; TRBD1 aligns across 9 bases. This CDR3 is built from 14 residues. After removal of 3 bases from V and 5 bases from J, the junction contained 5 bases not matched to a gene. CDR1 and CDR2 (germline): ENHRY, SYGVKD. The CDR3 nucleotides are TGTGCCATCAGTGAAAGGACAGGGGAGGACGAGCAGTACTTC. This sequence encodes CAISERTGEDEQYF.

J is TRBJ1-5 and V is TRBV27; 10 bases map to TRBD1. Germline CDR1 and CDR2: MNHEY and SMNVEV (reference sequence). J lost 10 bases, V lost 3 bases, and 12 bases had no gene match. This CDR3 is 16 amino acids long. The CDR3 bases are TGTGCCAGCAGTTTCTCCCCCGGACAGGGGGTGGTTCCCCAGCATTTT. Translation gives CASSFSPGQGVVPQHF.

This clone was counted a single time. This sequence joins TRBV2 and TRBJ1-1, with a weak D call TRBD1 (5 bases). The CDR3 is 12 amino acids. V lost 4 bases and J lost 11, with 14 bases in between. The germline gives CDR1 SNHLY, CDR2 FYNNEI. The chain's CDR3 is CASSVQGPRAFF. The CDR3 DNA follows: TGTGCCAGCAGTGTGCAGGGTCCCCGGGCTTTCTTT.

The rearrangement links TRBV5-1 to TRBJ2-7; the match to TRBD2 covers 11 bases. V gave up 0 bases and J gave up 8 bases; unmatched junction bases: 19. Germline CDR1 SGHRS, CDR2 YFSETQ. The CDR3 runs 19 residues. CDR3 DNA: TGCGCCAGCAGCTTGGGCACTAGCGGGAGTCTTCGAAAGACCACCAAGCAGTACTTC. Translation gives CASSLGTSGSLRKTTKQYF.

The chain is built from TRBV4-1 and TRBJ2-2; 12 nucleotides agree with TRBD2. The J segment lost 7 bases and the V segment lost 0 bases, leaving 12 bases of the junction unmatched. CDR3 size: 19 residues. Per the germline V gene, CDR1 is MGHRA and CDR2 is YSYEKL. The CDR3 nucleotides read TGCGCCAGCAGCCAAGATCCCGGGTCTAGCGGGAGGGCTAGCGGGGAGCTGTTTTTT. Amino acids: CASSQDPGSSGRASGELFF.

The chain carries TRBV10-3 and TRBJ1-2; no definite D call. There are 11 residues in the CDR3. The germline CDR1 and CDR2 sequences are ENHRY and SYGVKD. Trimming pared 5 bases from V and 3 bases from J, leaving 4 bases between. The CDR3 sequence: CAISNDYGYTF. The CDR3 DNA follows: TGTGCCATCAGTAATGACTATGGCTACACCTTC.

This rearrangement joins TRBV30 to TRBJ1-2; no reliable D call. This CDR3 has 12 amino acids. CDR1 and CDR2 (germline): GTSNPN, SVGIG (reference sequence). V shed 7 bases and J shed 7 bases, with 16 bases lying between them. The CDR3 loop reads CAYWTGPVGYTF. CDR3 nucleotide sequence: TGTGCCTATTGGACCGGTCCCGTTGGCTACACCTTC.

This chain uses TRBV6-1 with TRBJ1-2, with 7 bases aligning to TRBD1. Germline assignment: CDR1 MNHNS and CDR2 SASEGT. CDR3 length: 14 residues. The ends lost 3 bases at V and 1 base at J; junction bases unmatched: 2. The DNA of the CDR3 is TGTGCCAGCAGTGATTACAGGGGTAACTATGGCTACACCTTC. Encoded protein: CASSDYRGNYGYTF.

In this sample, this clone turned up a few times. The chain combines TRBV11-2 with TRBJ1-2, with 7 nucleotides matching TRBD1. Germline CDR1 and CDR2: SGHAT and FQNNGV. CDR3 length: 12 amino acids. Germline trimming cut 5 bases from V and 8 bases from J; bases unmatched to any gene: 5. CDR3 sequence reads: CASSETGEGYTF. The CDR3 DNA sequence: TGTGCCAGCAGCGAAACAGGGGAAGGCTACACCTTC.

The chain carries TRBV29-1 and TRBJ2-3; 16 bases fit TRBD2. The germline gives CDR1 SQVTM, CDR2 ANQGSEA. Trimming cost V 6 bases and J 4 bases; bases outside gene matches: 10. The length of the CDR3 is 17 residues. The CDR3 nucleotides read TGCAGCGTGGCCGGGACTAGCGGGAGGGCCCTCGCAGATACGCAGTATTTT. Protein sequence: CSVAGTSGRALADTQYF.

CDR3 region: CASSPREVTDTQYF. Here the CDR3 DNA reads TGTGCCAGCAGCCCACGGGAGGTTACAGATACGCAGTATTTT. V and J are TRBV7-9 and TRBJ2-3; TRBD2 agrees at 7 bases. V was clipped by 5 bases and J by 3 bases; unmatched bases: 5. The CDR3 length is 14 residues. Germline V gene data show CDR1 as SEHNR and CDR2 as FQNEAQ (reference sequence).